This T cell receptor beta chain originates from a study of breast tumors, draining lymph nodes, adjacent tissues. Study-level points and caveats: Tumors had less TCR diversity than lymph nodes, more than nontumor tissue. The lymph node origin of tumor T cells was framed as consistent with a hypothesis, not demonstrated. Data fit most tumor T cells coming from lymph node, expanding in tumor. Tumor and nontumor repertoires were significantly more similar in luminal-like than in basal-like breast cancer.

From the multiplex PCR reads, TCRdb called clonotypes with MiXCR, one entry per CDR3 protein. The profile shows around 20,000 distinct CDR3 sequences, 25% to 35% of them singletons. This clonotype qualifies as medium-sized. Its antigen is currently unknown. This receptor was taken from a female donor with breast cancer. Some clones in this sample may be carry-over from other donors' samples. What was sequenced was breast tumor tissue.

In DNA, the CDR3 is TGCAGTGCTAGCCCGACGGTGGAGACCCAGTACTTC. This gives the protein CSASPTVETQYF. The genes are TRBV20-1 and TRBJ2-5; D ambiguous. The CDR3 loop spans 12 amino acids. Trimming left V 3 bases short and J 5 bases short, with 10 bases between. Germline V CDR1 and CDR2: DFQATT, SNEGSKA (reference sequence).